A single sample gave rise to the 32 T cell receptor beta chains below, sequenced in a study of regulatory T cells in long-lasting Graves disease. Specified time point: newly diagnosed GD, antithyroid drugs for less than 3 months. RNA isolated from PBMCs was used to make the TCR library. According to the study, TCR beta libraries were built with iRepertoire HTBI primers and CDR3-region Arm-PCR. TCRdb redid the calling of the multiplex PCR reads with MiXCR, one entry per CDR3 protein. The sample has over 500,000 distinct CDR3 sequences; about 16% are singletons. The sample also formed part of further work on T cells in Graves' hyperthyroidism and ophthalmopathy.

Sequences were derived from peripheral blood mononuclear cells (PBMCs), sampled at new diagnosis, from a patient treated with antithyroid drugs. These receptors were taken from a man between 18 and 29 years old with Graves disease.

This clonotype occurred a few times. The J gene is TRBJ2-7, the V gene TRBV30, with 10 bases matching TRBD2. The CDR3 is 14 residues long. Germline CDR1 reads GTSNPN; CDR2 reads SVGIG (reference sequence). V shed 2 bases, J shed 2 bases, and the junction held 3 bases outside the gene matches. CDR3 in amino acids: CAWSIAGGAYEQYF. The CDR3 DNA follows: TGTGCCTGGAGTATAGCGGGAGGAGCCTACGAGCAGTACTTC.

This clonotype showed up many times. The gene calls are TRBV28 and TRBJ2-5, with 11 bases aligning to TRBD2. V lost 6 bases, J lost 2 bases, and 8 bases stayed unmatched. Per germline, CDR1 MDHEN and CDR2 SYDVKM. This CDR3 comprises 16 residues. This CDR3 reads CASRRTSGRWQETQYF. Here the CDR3 DNA reads TGTGCCAGCAGGCGCACTAGCGGGAGATGGCAAGAGACCCAGTACTTC.

The chain couples TRBV6-5 to TRBJ1-6; unclear D gene. CDR3 size: 14 residues. Germline assignment: CDR1 MNHEY and CDR2 SVGAGI. V was clipped by 3 bases and J by 6 bases, with 9 bases between them. CDR3 in DNA: TGTGCCAGCAGTTATAAGATGGGTAATTCACCCCTCCACTTT. This codes for CASSYKMGNSPLHF.

This clonotype appeared many times. The chain is built from TRBV27 and TRBJ2-7; the D is unclear. In germline, CDR1 is MNHEY, CDR2 SMNVEV (reference sequence). V was clipped by 1 base and J by 0 bases, with 4 bases between them. The CDR3 is made up of 13 amino acids. DNA for the CDR3: TGTGCCAGCAGTTTATTCTCCTCCTACGAGCAGTACTTC. Protein product: CASSLFSSYEQYF.

Remarks on this clonotype: A far larger clone is one nucleotide away, so this likely arose from a read error. The genes are TRBV7-6 and TRBJ2-1; D is undetermined. The CDR3 runs to 16 residues. The V gene's germline CDR1 is SGHVS and CDR2 FNYEAQ. CDR3: CASSESGPSSYNEQLF. The CDR3 region has the DNA TGTGCCAGCAGTGAATCAGGACCCTCCTCCTACAATGAGCAGCTCTTC. Drawing the rest from reference TRBV7-6 and TRBJ2-1, the complete variable domain is GAGVSQSPRYKVTKRGQDVALRCDPISGHVSLYWYRQALGQGPEFLTYFNYEAQQDKSGLPNDRFSAERPEGSISTLTIQRTEQRDSAMYRCASSESGPSSYNEQLFGPGTRLTVL.

The chain couples TRBV20-1 to TRBJ1-1; 7 bases line up with TRBD1. Trimming at V came to 0 bases and at J to 1 base, leaving 5 bases not matched to a gene. This CDR3 contains 15 residues. Looked up from germline, CDR1 is DFQATT and CDR2 is SNEGSKA (reference sequence). CDR3 sequence: CSARDFSGGNTEAFF. The CDR3 region has the DNA TGCAGTGCTAGAGATTTTTCAGGGGGGAACACTGAAGCTTTCTTT.

The sample holds many counts of this clonotype. At one end the junction does not follow the germline gene, possibly because of a read error. DNA for the CDR3: TGTGCCACCAGCAGGCAAGCGGGGGAGACCCAGTACTTC. Protein product: CATSRQAGETQYF. The rearrangement links TRBV11-3 to TRBJ2-1, with 7 bases that match TRBD2. The J call is doubtful: the DNA matches TRBJ2-5 better. CDR3 length: 13 amino acids. The V gene's germline CDR1 is SGHNT and CDR2 YENEEA.

The chain couples TRBV27 to TRBJ1-2, with 11 bases identical to TRBD1. This CDR3 contains 19 residues. Germline trimming cut 2 bases from V and 3 bases from J; bases unmatched to any gene: 14. Germline CDR1 is MNHEY and CDR2 is SMNVEV (reference sequence). The CDR3 is CASSLAVGDRGAMDYGYTF. CDR3 nucleotide sequence: TGTGCCAGCAGTTTAGCTGTGGGGGACAGGGGGGCTATGGACTATGGCTACACCTTC.

The chain combines TRBV28 with TRBJ2-7; a possible D gene is TRBD1 (5 bases). CDR3 length: 13 residues. CDR1 is MDHEN, CDR2 SYDVKM, per germline. Trimming removed 8 bases from V and 3 bases from J, with 14 bases in between. Here the CDR3 reads CASGLGTGYEQYF. The CDR3 DNA follows: TGTGCCAGCGGCTTGGGAACAGGCTACGAGCAGTACTTC. The full variable domain, completed using reference TRBV28 and TRBJ2-7, is DVKVTQSSRYLVKRTGEKVFLECVQDMDHENMFWYRQDPGLGLRLIYFSYDVKMKEKGDIPEGYSVSREKKERFSLILESASTNQTSMYLCASGLGTGYEQYFGPGTRLTVT.

This clonotype was detected ten times or more. The chain joins TRBV7-2 to TRBJ1-2; the D gene is possibly TRBD1 (5 bases). Germline V CDR1 and CDR2: SGHTA, FQGNSA. This CDR3 is 14 amino acids long. Between the trimmed V and J ends, which lost 4 bases and 4 bases, there was a span of 13 bases. CDR3 in amino acids: CASSSMTDFYGYTF. CDR3 coding DNA: TGTGCCAGCAGCTCTATGACAGATTTCTATGGCTACACCTTC.

This clonotype has just a few counts. The chain combines TRBV27 with TRBJ1-5, with 9 positions matching TRBD1. Germline CDR1 is MNHEY and CDR2 is SMNVEV (reference sequence). The J segment lost 0 bases and the V segment lost 9 bases, leaving 9 bases of the junction unmatched. This CDR3 spans 16 amino acids. CDR3 in DNA: TGTGCCAGTCGTGAACAGGGGGCCCTTAGCAATCAGCCCCAGCATTTT. Residues: CASREQGALSNQPQHF.

As to this clonotype: The junction shows a germline mismatch at one end, possibly a read error. This chain links TRBV7-6 with TRBJ1-1; no clear D gene. The CDR3 has 13 residues. The germline V gene encodes CDR1 SGHVS and CDR2 FNYEAQ. CDR3 coding DNA: TGTGCCAGCACCTTAGGAAAGAACACTGAAGCTTTCTTT. It encodes CASTLGKNTEAFF.

The table lists this clonotype with many counts. This chain's CDR3 is CASSPTELYGYTF. The CDR3, as DNA: TGTGCCAGCAGCCCCACCGAGCTCTATGGCTACACCTTC. The J gene is TRBJ1-2, the V gene TRBV3-1, with no clear D. The CDR3 extends over 13 amino acids. With 4 bases removed from V and 4 bases from J, the gap between germline ends came to 10 bases. Germline loops: CDR1 LGHDT, CDR2 YNNKEL (reference sequence).

The chain employs TRBV5-4 and TRBJ2-1, with 9 bases matching TRBD1. V lost 10 bases and J lost 6; bases outside the gene matches: 14. The CDR3 is 15 amino acids. Germline V lookup: CDR1 SGHNT, CDR2 YYREEE (reference sequence). CDR3 sequence: CAGSNRDREGNEQFF. The CDR3 bases are TGTGCCGGATCTAACCGGGACAGGGAAGGCAATGAGCAGTTCTTC.

The rearrangement uses TRBV28 and TRBJ2-1, with TRBD2 matching over 13 bases. V lost 4 bases, J lost 3 bases, and 12 bases stayed unmatched. This CDR3 has 19 residues. Looked up from germline, CDR1 is MDHEN and CDR2 is SYDVKM. The CDR3 reads CASSSAGTSGALVYNEQFF. The CDR3 DNA is TGTGCCAGCAGTTCAGCCGGGACTAGCGGGGCCCTGGTCTACAATGAGCAGTTCTTC.

The V call is TRBV6-1, the J call TRBJ1-5; 7 bases are shared with TRBD1. The CDR3 length is 16 residues. CDR1 is MNHNS and CDR2 is SASEGT in the germline V gene. J was trimmed by 5 bases and V by 8 bases; bases with no gene match: 15. As DNA, the CDR3 is TGTGCCAGCGACAGGGCAGGGCCGTTACGTGATCAGCCCCAGCATTTT. Its translation is CASDRAGPLRDQPQHF.

The chain recombines TRBV27 with TRBJ2-7; D remains unclear. Germline lookup yields CDR1 MNHEY and CDR2 SMNVEV (reference sequence). Trimming stripped 5 bases from V and 3 bases from J, with 17 bases between. The CDR3 sequence is 15 residues long. CDR3 nucleotide sequence: TGTGCCAGCAGTGTCCAGGTAGGGCTAAACTACGAGCAGTACTTC. Its translation is CASSVQVGLNYEQYF.

This clonotype was counted at least ten times. V is TRBV28 and J is TRBJ2-7; unclear D gene. V was cut by 3 bases and J by 4 bases, with 13 bases left in between. Germline V gene lookup returns CDR1 MDHEN and CDR2 SYDVKM. This CDR3 is 14 amino acids long. DNA of the CDR3: TGTGCCAGCAGTTTCGGTTACTCCATATACGAGCAGTACTTC. Its translation is CASSFGYSIYEQYF.

The gene calls are TRBV6-5 and TRBJ2-5; TRBD2 agrees at 12 bases. The CDR3 is 16 amino acids. The ends lost 2 bases at V and 5 bases at J; junction bases unmatched: 6. Germline V gene sequence: CDR1 MNHEY, CDR2 SVGAGI. CDR3: CASSYRGLAGGETQYF. The DNA of the CDR3 is TGTGCCAGCAGTTACCGTGGGCTAGCGGGAGGGGAGACCCAGTACTTC.

Many counts were recorded for this clonotype. The rearrangement links TRBV12-5 to TRBJ2-1, with no clear D. V was shortened by 0 bases and J by 2 bases, with 8 bases between the two germline ends. The germline V gene encodes CDR1 LGHNT and CDR2 FRNRAP. The CDR3 contains 15 residues. The CDR3 reads CASGLVLTTYNEQFF. In DNA, the CDR3 is TGTGCTAGTGGTTTGGTACTGACGACCTACAATGAGCAGTTCTTC.

V usage is TRBV9 and J usage is TRBJ2-3; 7 bases are shared with TRBD2. Germline V lookup: CDR1 SGDLS, CDR2 YYNGEE. V dropped 0 bases and J dropped 2; count of bases not matched to a gene: 9. This CDR3 has 17 amino acids. The CDR3 reads CASSVDGTSAPTDTQYF. The CDR3 region has the DNA TGTGCCAGCAGCGTAGACGGTACTAGCGCGCCCACAGATACGCAGTATTTT.

This clonotype is a singleton in its sample. The chain couples TRBV6-2 or TRBV6-3 to TRBJ2-1, with 13 bases identical to TRBD2. The DNA end favors TRBJ2-7, so the J call may be wrong. There are 20 residues in the CDR3. Germline lookup yields CDR1 MNHEY and CDR2 SVGEGT. Written as DNA, the CDR3 is TGTGCCAGCAGCGACGAAGGGACAGGCAGACTAGCGGGAGGCAGCAATGAGCAGTACTTC. Amino acid sequence: CASSDEGTGRLAGGSNEQYF.

In its sample, this clonotype was seen many times. This chain connects TRBV6-1 to TRBJ1-2; no clear D. The length of the CDR3 is 15 residues. V lost 0 bases and J 2 bases, leaving 10 bases between the germline ends. Germline CDR1 is MNHNS and CDR2 is SASEGT. CDR3 amino acids: CASSEALRQNYGYTF. Here the CDR3 DNA reads TGTGCCAGCAGTGAAGCGCTTCGGCAGAACTATGGCTACACCTTC.

This clonotype was recorded at least ten times. The J gene is TRBJ2-1, the V gene TRBV28, with D unclear. Per germline, CDR1 MDHEN and CDR2 SYDVKM. Trimming cost V 5 bases and J 4 bases, with 9 bases left between them. The CDR3 loop spans 13 amino acids. CDR3 loop: CASSDGAYNEQFF. In nucleotides, the CDR3 is TGTGCCAGCAGTGACGGCGCATACAATGAGCAGTTCTTC.

This clonotype was picked up many times. The genes are TRBV19 and TRBJ2-3; TRBD2 might be the D (6 bases). This CDR3 is built from 18 residues. Germline CDR1 and CDR2: LNHDA and SQIVND (reference sequence). V lost 3 bases, J lost 0 bases, and 19 bases lay in between. This CDR3 reads CASSMSSSSDPSTDTQYF. CDR3 DNA: TGTGCCAGTAGTATGAGCTCCTCTAGCGACCCTAGCACAGATACGCAGTATTTT.

Ten or more counts support this clonotype. The V and J genes are TRBV28 and TRBJ2-7; D not certain. Germline CDR1 reads MDHEN; CDR2 reads SYDVKM. Trimming shortened V by 3 bases and J by 6 bases, and 3 bases separated the two germline ends. CDR3 length: 10 residues. CDR3 loop: CASSFGEQYF. In DNA, the CDR3 is TGTGCCAGCAGTTTTGGCGAGCAGTACTTC.

This clonotype showed up many times. This chain joins TRBV27 and TRBJ2-7, with D perhaps given as TRBD1 or TRBD2 (5 bases each). This CDR3 is built from 15 residues. Germline V CDR1 and CDR2: MNHEY, SMNVEV (reference sequence). V was shortened by 4 bases and J by 4 bases, with 17 bases between the two germline ends. CDR3 coding DNA: TGTGCCAGCAGTTCCGGGGCAGGGAGAGTTTACGAGCAGTACTTC. It specifies CASSSGAGRVYEQYF.

This chain joins TRBV7-8 and TRBJ2-7; 9 bases fit TRBD2. V trimming: 8 bases; J trimming: 2 bases; junction bases outside the gene matches: 10. Germline V lookup: CDR1 SGHVS, CDR2 FQNEAQ. CDR3 length: 15 amino acids. The CDR3 spells CASWKIAGATYEQYF. For the CDR3, the DNA is TGTGCCAGCTGGAAGATAGCGGGGGCAACCTACGAGCAGTACTTC.

A few counts support this clonotype. The gene calls are TRBV28 and TRBJ1-5, with D unclear. CDR3 length: 14 amino acids. V lost 3 bases to trimming and J lost 1 base, with 7 bases between them. CDR1 is MDHEN, CDR2 SYDVKM, per germline. CDR3 sequence (DNA): TGTGCCAGCAGTTTTCCTATAAGCAATCAGCCCCAGCATTTT. It yields the protein CASSFPISNQPQHF.

V is TRBV20-1 and J is TRBJ2-3; TRBD2 matches 9 bases. The V and J ends lost 6 bases and 3 bases, in that order; junction bases with no gene match: 10. This CDR3 has 15 amino acids. Looked up from germline, CDR1 is DFQATT and CDR2 is SNEGSKA (reference sequence). CDR3 sequence reads: CSADVAGVWTDTQYF. The CDR3 DNA sequence: TGCAGTGCCGATGTAGCGGGAGTGTGGACAGATACGCAGTATTTT.

This chain links TRBV18 with TRBJ1-3; a possible D gene is TRBD1 (6 bases). Germline V gene data show CDR1 as KGHSH and CDR2 as LQKENI. Trimming removed 0 bases at V and 2 bases at J, with 11 bases between. The CDR3 is made up of 16 amino acids. CDR3 coding DNA: TGTGCCAGCTCACCACCGGGGGCCAGCACTGGAAACACCATATATTTT. Protein product: CASSPPGASTGNTIYF. Based on the CDR3 plus reference TRBV18 and TRBJ1-3, the full variable domain is NAGVMQNPRHLVRRRGQEARLRCSPMKGHSHVYWYRQLPEEGLKFMVYLQKENIIDESGMPKERFSAEFPKEGPSILRIQQVVRGDSAAYFCASSPPGASTGNTIYFGEGSWLTVV.

This clonotype has ten or more counts. CDR3 in DNA: TGTGCCAGCAGCCCCCGGTCAGCGGGCGGGGAGCTGTTTTTT. As protein: CASSPRSAGGELFF. The J gene is TRBJ2-2, the V gene TRBV5-5; D possibly corresponds to TRBD2 (6 bases). Germline CDR1 and CDR2: SGHKS and YYEKEE (reference sequence). V was shortened by 4 bases and J by 7 bases, with 14 bases between the two germline ends. This CDR3 is built from 14 residues.